This T cell receptor (beta chain) was profiled in a study of CD8 T cells in Susac syndrome. Overall study findings and caveats: As the study acknowledged, the number of individuals in its TCR sequencing and HLA analysis was relatively small.

The CDR3 runs to 15 residues. V lost 3 bases and J 5 bases, leaving 19 bases between the germline ends. Per germline, CDR1 GTSNPN and CDR2 SVGIG (reference sequence). RNA in amounts of about 0.5 to 1 ug was reverse transcribed with random hexamers. immunoSEQ multiplex PCR amplified TCR beta CDR3 across 54 Vbeta, 13 Jbeta. Each CDR3 protein is one row after TCRdb ran MiXCR on the immunoSEQ multiplex PCR reads. This sample carries tens of thousands of distinct CDR3 sequences, about 93% of them seen once, and the ten largest clones take approximately 1%. To note about this clonotype: What it recognizes is unknown.

Specimen: CD8+ T cells from PBMCs. The TCR originated in a human donor with Susac syndrome. The rearrangement uses TRBV30 and TRBJ1-1, with a tentative D call TRBD1 (6 bases). CDR3 region: CAWRPRDKMWTEAFF. For the CDR3, the DNA is TGTGCCTGGAGACCCCGGGACAAAATGTGGACTGAAGCTTTCTTT.